One sample yielded the 32 T cell receptor beta chains listed below, sequenced in a study of cytomegalovirus exposure and HLA in healthy donors (TCRdb year 2017). The library was obtained by the immunoSEQ multiplex PCR assay. For the multiplex PCR, a mixture combining 60 forward primers for TCR Vbeta segments and 13 reverse primers for TCR Jbeta segments was used. Entries here come from immuneACCESS through TCRdb and include only in-frame sequences with V and J called. Some clones fail to appear in such tables; in the studies checked, an unresolved V gene covers under half of the shortfall, and the cause of the remainder is unknown. This sample's clone table shows tens of thousands of clones. The top ten constitute approximately 5% of the sample. The sequencing sample was made of PBMCs. These receptors all stem from a man aged 25-45 years in good health and CMV-seropositive.

The chain employs TRBV18 and TRBJ1-2; D remains ambiguous. V gave up 0 bases and J gave up 1 base, with 6 bases separating them. Germline V gene lookup returns CDR1 KGHSH and CDR2 LQKENI. This CDR3 spans 14 amino acids. CDR3 nucleotide sequence: TGTGCCAGCTCACCACCGAGTATTAACTATGGCTACACCTTC. This translates into CASSPPSINYGYTF.

This chain connects TRBV9 to TRBJ2-3, with TRBD1 matching over 8 bases. V shed 3 bases and J 3 bases; nucleotides not matched to a gene: 6. CDR1 and CDR2 (germline): SGDLS, YYNGEE. The CDR3 covers 15 residues. The DNA of the CDR3 is TGTGCCAGCAGCGCTGGAGGACAGGGAACAGATACGCAGTATTTT. Protein product: CASSAGGQGTDTQYF.

The chain couples TRBV7-9 to TRBJ2-3, with 15 nucleotides matching TRBD2. V shed 3 bases and J 5 bases; nucleotides not matched to a gene: 9. The germline CDR1 and CDR2 sequences are SEHNR and FQNEAQ (reference sequence). The CDR3 runs 18 residues. CDR3 nucleotides: TGTGCCAGCAGCTTCCGCAGGACTAGCGGGAGGGCCAAAGATACGCAGTATTTT. Translated: CASSFRRTSGRAKDTQYF.

The V and J genes are TRBV14 and TRBJ2-5, with 7 bases matching TRBD2. Germline CDR1 is SGHDN and CDR2 is FVKESK. The CDR3 extends over 16 amino acids. J lost 0 bases, V lost 0 bases, and 4 bases had no gene match. The CDR3 region is CASSQDLGGNQETQYF. The CDR3 DNA reads TGTGCCAGCAGCCAAGATCTGGGGGGGAACCAAGAGACCCAGTACTTC.

The chain combines TRBV5-1 with TRBJ1-6, with 9 nucleotides matching TRBD1. The CDR3 has 18 residues. Germline CDR1 is SGHRS and CDR2 is YFSETQ. V was pared by 4 bases and J by 10 bases, with 18 bases of the junction left unmatched. The CDR3 sequence: CASSHLPLGTGRGSPLHF. DNA for the CDR3: TGCGCCAGCAGCCACCTACCGCTGGGGACAGGGAGAGGGTCACCCCTCCACTTT.

The chain couples TRBV4-1 to TRBJ2-3; TRBD1 agrees at 8 bases. CDR1 MGHRA and CDR2 YSYEKL come from the germline V gene. Trimming at V came to 1 base and at J to 0 bases, leaving 3 bases not matched to a gene. The CDR3 contains 16 residues. CDR3 protein: CASSQATGVSTDTQYF. The CDR3 bases are TGCGCCAGCAGCCAAGCGACAGGGGTAAGCACAGATACGCAGTATTTT.

The chain is built from TRBV30 and TRBJ1-5, with D possibly TRBD1 on 5 matching bases. Germline values: CDR1 GTSNPN, CDR2 SVGIG (reference sequence). The CDR3 spans 13 residues. V was shortened by 6 bases and J by 0 bases, with 9 bases between the two germline ends. Here the CDR3 DNA reads TGTGCCTGTGGGGGGAATAGCAATCAGCCCCAGCATTTT. Translated: CACGGNSNQPQHF. The variable domain in full, with the rest retrieved from reference TRBV30 and TRBJ1-5, is SQTIHQWPATLVQPVGSPLSLECTVEGTSNPNLYWYRQAAGRGLQLLFYSVGIGQISSEVPQNLSASRPQDRQFILSSKKLLLSDSGFYLCACGGNSNQPQHFGDGTRLSIL.

The chain has TRBV6-1 and TRBJ2-1, with 10 bases aligning to TRBD1. From germline, CDR1 is MNHNS and CDR2 SASEGT. The CDR3 is made up of 15 amino acids. Unmatched junction bases numbered 11, after V lost 7 bases and J lost 8 bases. CDR3 nucleotide sequence: TGTGCCAGCAATAGAAGGGACAGGGGACCGTATGAGCAGTTCTTC. Its protein is CASNRRDRGPYEQFF.

The rearrangement joins TRBV5-5 to TRBJ2-7; 10 positions agree with TRBD1. The CDR3 runs 14 residues. V shed 5 bases, J shed 5 bases, and the junction held 7 bases outside the gene matches. From germline, CDR1 is SGHKS and CDR2 YYEKEE (reference sequence). CDR3 residues: CASRLTGGADEQYF. The CDR3 nucleotides read TGTGCCAGCAGGTTGACAGGGGGCGCCGACGAGCAGTACTTC.

The chain combines TRBV5-6 with TRBJ2-3, with D perhaps matching TRBD2 (5 bases). V was shortened by 0 bases and J by 5 bases, with 10 bases between the two germline ends. CDR1 is SGHDT, CDR2 YYEEEE, per germline. There are 14 residues in the CDR3. The CDR3 nucleotides are TGTGCCAGCAGCTTGGTCGGGGTTGGAGATACGCAGTATTTT. Protein sequence: CASSLVGVGDTQYF.

The chain is built from TRBV10-3 and TRBJ1-1; tentative D call: TRBD1 (5 bases). The CDR3 has 15 residues. V lost 4 bases and J lost 5, with 17 bases in between. Germline V CDR1 and CDR2: ENHRY, SYGVKD. The CDR3 region has the DNA TGTGCCATCAGTGCACGTGCAGGGCGGGGTACTGAAGCTTTCTTT. Its protein product is CAISARAGRGTEAFF.

V usage is TRBV7-9 and J usage is TRBJ1-5; D not resolved. The CDR3 sequence is 15 residues long. Germline CDR1 is SEHNR and CDR2 is FQNEAQ (reference sequence). V was shortened by 4 bases and J by 4 bases, with 14 bases between the two germline ends. The CDR3 DNA reads as TGTGCCAGCAGCTCGGGGAGCAAACTAAATCAGCCCCAGCATTTT. Translating gives CASSSGSKLNQPQHF.

As for this clone: This sample also contains other DNA sequences that code for the same CDR3. This sequence joins TRBV7-2 and TRBJ2-1; D may be TRBD2 (6 bases). Germline loops: CDR1 SGHTA, CDR2 FQGNSA. Trimming removed 1 base from V and 12 bases from J, with 28 bases in between. The CDR3 covers 18 residues. The CDR3 is CASSLGGERRMSTSSQFF. CDR3 in DNA: TGTGCCAGCAGCTTAGGGGGGGAACGGCGCATGTCTACTTCTTCGCAGTTCTTC.

For this clone: The same CDR3 can be traced to other DNA sequences in this sample. The rearrangement links TRBV6-1 to TRBJ1-2; 9 nucleotides agree with TRBD1. The germline gives CDR1 MNHNS, CDR2 SASEGT. This CDR3 has 13 amino acids. The junction had 2 bases not matched to a gene; V was cut back by 6 bases and J by 3 bases. CDR3 protein: CASRRTGDYGYTF. The CDR3 nucleotides read TGTGCCAGCAGACGGACAGGGGACTATGGCTACACCTTC.

The CDR3 here is CASSPGSGRVNNEQFF. The CDR3 DNA reads as TGCGCCAGCAGCCCCGGTAGCGGGAGGGTGAACAATGAGCAGTTCTTC. The chain carries TRBV5-1 and TRBJ2-1; 11 bases match TRBD2. CDR3 length equals 16 residues. Germline V gene data show CDR1 as SGHRS and CDR2 as YFSETQ. J gave up 5 bases and V 4 bases, and 8 bases lay outside the gene matches.

The chain recombines TRBV19 with TRBJ2-7; D is possibly TRBD2 (6 bases). Trimming shortened V by 7 bases and J by 5 bases, and 15 bases separated the two germline ends. CDR1 and CDR2 (germline): LNHDA, SQIVND (reference sequence). The CDR3 has 13 amino acids. The CDR3 loop reads CASTGRYTDEQYF. CDR3 DNA: TGTGCCAGTACCGGGAGATATACCGACGAGCAGTACTTC.

The rearrangement links TRBV5-1 to TRBJ2-5; 7 bases align to TRBD2. The V and J ends lost 4 bases and 7 bases, in that order; junction bases with no gene match: 13. Per the germline V gene, CDR1 is SGHRS and CDR2 is YFSETQ. The CDR3 sequence is 15 residues long. The CDR3 here is CASSTAIAGGGTQYF. The CDR3 region has the DNA TGCGCCAGCAGCACTGCCATAGCGGGCGGGGGGACCCAGTACTTC.

The chain combines TRBV6-1 with TRBJ2-4; tentative D call: TRBD1 (6 bases). The CDR3 covers 17 residues. Trimming left V 2 bases short and J 2 bases short, with 16 bases between. The germline CDR1 and CDR2 sequences are MNHNS and SASEGT. The CDR3 DNA follows: TGTGCCAGCAGTGAACTAGGAACAGGGATTTCCAAAAACATTCAGTACTTC. This translates into CASSELGTGISKNIQYF.

The rearrangement links TRBV6-1 to TRBJ1-1; D is undetermined. The V gene lost 4 bases and the J gene lost 0 bases, with 9 bases spanning the gap. Germline CDR1 and CDR2: MNHNS and SASEGT. The CDR3 runs 14 residues. Written as DNA, the CDR3 is TGTGCCAGCAGTGTGAGTTTAATGAACACTGAAGCTTTCTTT. It codes for CASSVSLMNTEAFF.

The chain recombines TRBV10-1 with TRBJ2-3, with 7 bases fitting TRBD1. With V trimmed by 5 bases and J by 1 base, 6 bases remained unmatched. The CDR3 sequence is 15 residues long. The germline gives CDR1 WNHNN, CDR2 SYGVQD (reference sequence). The CDR3: CASSPGQGGTDTQYF. As DNA, the CDR3 is TGCGCCAGCAGTCCCGGGCAGGGGGGCACAGATACGCAGTATTTT.

The rearrangement uses TRBV6-1 and TRBJ1-5; D ambiguous. The CDR3 spans 14 residues. The germline V gene has CDR1 MNHNS and CDR2 SASEGT. V was shortened by 4 bases and J by 0 bases, with 7 bases between the two germline ends. CDR3 coding DNA: TGTGCCAGCAGTGGCACTTATAGCAATCAGCCCCAGCATTTT. This encodes CASSGTYSNQPQHF.

The chain links TRBV2 to TRBJ2-7; weak D call: TRBD1 (5 bases). From germline, CDR1 is SNHLY and CDR2 FYNNEI. The CDR3 extends over 12 amino acids. The CDR3 loop reads CATKTDTYEQYF. CDR3 nucleotides: TGTGCAACAAAAACGGACACCTACGAGCAGTACTTC. The full variable domain, in which reference TRBV2 and TRBJ2-7 provide the parts outside the CDR3, is EPEVTQTPSHQVTQMGQEVILRCVPISNHLYFYWYRQILGQKVEFLVSFYNNEISEKSEIFDDQFSVERPDGSNFTLKIRSTKLEDSAMYFCATKTDTYEQYFGPGTRLTVT.

A remark on this clone: Mismatch with germline at one junction end may stem from a read error. The rearrangement links TRBV6-5 to TRBJ2-7; tentatively, D is TRBD1 (8 bases). This CDR3 has 12 residues. Germline V CDR1 and CDR2: MNHEY, SVGAGI. The CDR3 bases are TGTGCCGGCAGTACAGGGGGGGGGCAGCAGTACTTC. As protein: CAGSTGGGQQYF.

As for this clone: A read error may account for a junction end that differs from germline. This chain uses TRBV2 with TRBJ1-5; D is ambiguous. Germline-derived CDR1 and CDR2 are SNHLY and FYNNEI. This CDR3 comprises 15 residues. The CDR3 loop reads CASSEGASSNQPQHF. CDR3 DNA sequence: TGTGCCAGCAGTGAAGGGGCATCTAGCAATCAGCCTCAGCATTTT.

In DNA, the CDR3 is TGTGCCAGCCCCGTACAGGGACGAAGTCGGGATACGCAGTATTTT. It encodes CASPVQGRSRDTQYF. The chain joins TRBV6-1 to TRBJ2-3; D perhaps matches TRBD1 (6 bases). The CDR3 sequence is 15 residues long. Deletions cut 8 bases from V and 6 bases from J, with 21 bases between. The germline CDR1 and CDR2 sequences are MNHNS and SASEGT.

The genes are TRBV5-1 and TRBJ1-2; D gene unclear. V was clipped by 6 bases and J by 7 bases, with 19 bases between them. The CDR3 extends over 14 amino acids. Germline CDR1 is SGHRS and CDR2 is YFSETQ. CDR3 nucleotide sequence: TGCGCCAGCACCCCGGAGACTGGAACGGGTGGCTACACCTTC. Amino acid sequence: CASTPETGTGGYTF.

Note on this clone: The same CDR3 can be traced to other DNA sequences in this sample. This chain links TRBV9 with TRBJ2-2; no definite D call. Germline V lookup: CDR1 SGDLS, CDR2 YYNGEE. Trimming pared 0 bases from V and 5 bases from J, leaving 5 bases between. This CDR3 region has 13 residues. The CDR3 sequence is CASSVGGTGELFF. CDR3 DNA: TGTGCCAGCAGCGTAGGCGGAACCGGGGAGCTGTTTTTT.

This rearrangement joins TRBV4-1 to TRBJ2-1, with 7 bases lining up with TRBD1. With 3 bases clipped from V and 8 bases from J, the junction kept 7 bases outside the gene matches. The CDR3 has 14 amino acids. Germline V gene data show CDR1 as MGHRA and CDR2 as YSYEKL. The CDR3 DNA is TGCGCCAGCAGCCATATAATACAGGGGCATGAGCAGTTCTTC. It is translated as CASSHIIQGHEQFF.

The V gene is TRBV6-5, the J gene TRBJ2-3; the match to TRBD2 covers 8 bases. Trimming cost V 5 bases and J 5 bases; bases outside gene matches: 6. The germline V gene encodes CDR1 MNHEY and CDR2 SVGAGI. The CDR3 spans 14 residues. The CDR3 spells CASSVREGLDTQYF. Written as DNA, the CDR3 is TGTGCCAGCAGTGTACGGGAGGGCCTAGATACGCAGTATTTT.

This chain joins TRBV6-6 and TRBJ2-7, with 8 bases matching TRBD1. This CDR3 is 16 amino acids long. CDR1 is MNHNY, CDR2 SVGAGI, per germline (reference sequence). V shed 0 bases, J shed 0 bases, and the junction held 4 bases outside the gene matches. The DNA for the CDR3 is TGTGCCAGCAGTTACTCGACAGGGGCCGCCTCCTACGAGCAGTACTTC. Translating gives CASSYSTGAASYEQYF.

V is TRBV30 and J is TRBJ2-1; D remains unclear. The V gene lost 1 base and the J gene lost 5 bases, with 6 bases spanning the gap. The CDR3 totals 12 residues. Per germline, CDR1 GTSNPN and CDR2 SVGIG (reference sequence). The DNA of the CDR3 is TGTGCCTGGAGTGCGGTCAACAATGAGCAGTTCTTC. Translation gives CAWSAVNNEQFF.

The genes are TRBV15 and TRBJ2-7; 7 bases are shared with TRBD1. The CDR3 is 16 residues long. Germline values: CDR1 LNHNV, CDR2 YYDKDF (reference sequence). J gave up 5 bases and V 0 bases, and 10 bases lay outside the gene matches. DNA of the CDR3: TGTGCCACCAGCAGAGATAAGGGGACAGCGCTTAACGAGCAGTACTTC. Its translation: CATSRDKGTALNEQYF.